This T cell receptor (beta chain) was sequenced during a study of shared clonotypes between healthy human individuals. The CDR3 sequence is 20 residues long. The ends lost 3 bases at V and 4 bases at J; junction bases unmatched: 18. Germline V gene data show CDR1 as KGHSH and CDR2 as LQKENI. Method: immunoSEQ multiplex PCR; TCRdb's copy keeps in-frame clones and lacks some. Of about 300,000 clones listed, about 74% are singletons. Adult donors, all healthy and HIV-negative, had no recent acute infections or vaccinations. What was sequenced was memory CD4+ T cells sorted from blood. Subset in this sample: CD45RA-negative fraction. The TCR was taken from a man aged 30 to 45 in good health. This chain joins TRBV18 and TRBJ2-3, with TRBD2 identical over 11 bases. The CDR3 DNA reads TGTGCCAGCTCACCCCGTAGCGGGAGGGCCGAGATCGCCGGCTCAGATACGCAGTATTTT. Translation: CASSPRSGRAEIAGSDTQYF.